This paragraph covers one T cell receptor (beta chain) sequence. Profiling relied on immunoSEQ multiplex PCR, and the TCRdb table lists in-frame clones only, not all of them. The table lists about 220,000 clones, 85% to 90% of them singletons. The CDR3 is made up of 12 amino acids. CDR1 SNHLY and CDR2 FYNNEI come from the germline V gene. Trimming took off 4 bases at V and 6 bases at J, with 9 bases between the two ends. This sample is part of a study of blood T cell repertoires in COVID-19. This receptor was obtained from a woman aged 18-29 years in a cohort exposed to, infected with or recovered from COVID-19 (not recorded which). The chain employs TRBV2 and TRBJ1-2; tentative D call: TRBD1 (5 bases). The sequenced material came from PBMCs or T cells enriched from blood (not recorded which). CDR3 loop: CASSVGQDGYTF. In nucleotides, the CDR3 is TGTGCCAGCAGTGTTGGACAAGATGGCTACACCTTC.